This entry features one TCR beta chain sequence. CDR1 is SGHDT, CDR2 YYEEEE, per germline. This CDR3 has 15 residues. Deletions cut 4 bases from V and 1 base from J, with 15 bases between. The entry originates in a study of blood T cell repertoires in COVID-19. About the research overall: Samples taken during acute and convalescent COVID-19 were collected in the United States, Italy and Spain. PBMCs, B-cell-depleted T cells, or T cells were the source of the cDNA or gDNA that made up the material.

TCRdb keeps only in-frame clones here, not all; method: immunoSEQ multiplex PCR. Of fewer than 200,000 clones listed, 84% were seen once; the top ten hold 7.5% to 9.5%. What was sequenced was peripheral blood. V gene TRBV5-6 combines with J gene TRBJ2-7, with D possibly being TRBD1 (6 bases). This receptor was identified in a man in his forties or fifties who had recovered from COVID-19. The CDR3 nucleotides are TGTGCCAGCAGCCTTGTCTGGGGGCGTTCCTACGAGCAGTACTTC. Amino acid sequence: CASSLVWGRSYEQYF.